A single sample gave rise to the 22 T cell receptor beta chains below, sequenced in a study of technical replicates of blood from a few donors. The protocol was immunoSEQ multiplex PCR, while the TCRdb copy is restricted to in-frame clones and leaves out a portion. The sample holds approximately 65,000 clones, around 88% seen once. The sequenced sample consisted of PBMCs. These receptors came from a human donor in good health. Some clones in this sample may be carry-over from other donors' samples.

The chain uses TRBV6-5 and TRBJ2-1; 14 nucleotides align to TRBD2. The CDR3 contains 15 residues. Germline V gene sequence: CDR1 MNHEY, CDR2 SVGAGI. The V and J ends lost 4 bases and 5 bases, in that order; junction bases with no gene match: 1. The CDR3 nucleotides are TGTGCCAGCAGTTCGGGACTAGCGGGAGACAATGAGCAGTTCTTC. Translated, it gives CASSSGLAGDNEQFF.

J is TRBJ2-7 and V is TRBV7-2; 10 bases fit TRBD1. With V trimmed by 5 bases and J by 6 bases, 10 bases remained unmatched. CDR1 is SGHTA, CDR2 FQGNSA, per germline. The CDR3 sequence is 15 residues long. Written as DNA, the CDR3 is TGTGCCAGCAGCGTGACCGGGACAGGGGCCCGCGAGCAGTACTTC. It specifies CASSVTGTGAREQYF.

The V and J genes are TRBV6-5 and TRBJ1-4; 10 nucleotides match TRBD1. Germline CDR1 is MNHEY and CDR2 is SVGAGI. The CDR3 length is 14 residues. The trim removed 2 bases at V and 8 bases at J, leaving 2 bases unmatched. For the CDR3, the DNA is TGTGCCAGCAGTTACGGGACAGGGGTCGAAAAACTGTTTTTT. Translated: CASSYGTGVEKLFF.

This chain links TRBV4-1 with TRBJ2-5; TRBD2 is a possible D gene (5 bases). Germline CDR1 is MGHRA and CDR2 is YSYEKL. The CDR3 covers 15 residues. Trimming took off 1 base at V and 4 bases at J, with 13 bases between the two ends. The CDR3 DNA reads TGCGCCAGCAGCCAAGTTGGACTCATAGTAGAGACCCAGTACTTC. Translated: CASSQVGLIVETQYF.

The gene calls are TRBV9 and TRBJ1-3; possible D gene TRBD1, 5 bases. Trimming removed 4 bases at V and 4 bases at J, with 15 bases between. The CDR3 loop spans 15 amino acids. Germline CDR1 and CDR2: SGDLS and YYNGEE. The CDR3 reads CASSSHQGFGNTIYF. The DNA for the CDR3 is TGTGCCAGCAGCAGCCATCAGGGATTCGGAAACACCATATATTTT.

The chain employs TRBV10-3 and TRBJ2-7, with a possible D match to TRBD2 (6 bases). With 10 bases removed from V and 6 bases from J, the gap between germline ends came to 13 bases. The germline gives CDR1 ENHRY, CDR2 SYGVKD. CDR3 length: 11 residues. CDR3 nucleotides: TGTGCCACGGGCGGGGACGGCGAGCAGTACTTC. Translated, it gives CATGGDGEQYF.

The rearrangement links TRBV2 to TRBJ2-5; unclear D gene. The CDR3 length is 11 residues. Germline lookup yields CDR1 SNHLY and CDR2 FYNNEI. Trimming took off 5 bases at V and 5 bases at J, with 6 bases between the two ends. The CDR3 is CASSNSETQYF. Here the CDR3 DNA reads TGTGCCAGCAGTAACTCCGAGACCCAGTACTTC. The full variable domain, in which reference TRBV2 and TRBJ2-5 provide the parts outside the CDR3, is EPEVTQTPSHQVTQMGQEVILRCVPISNHLYFYWYRQILGQKVEFLVSFYNNEISEKSEIFDDQFSVERPDGSNFTLKIRSTKLEDSAMYFCASSNSETQYFGPGTRLLVL.

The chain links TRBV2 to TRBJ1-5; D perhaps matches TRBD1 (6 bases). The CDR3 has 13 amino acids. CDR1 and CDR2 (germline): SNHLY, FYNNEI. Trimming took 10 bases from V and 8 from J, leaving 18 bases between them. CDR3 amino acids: CATARGQWEPQHF. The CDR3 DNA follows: TGTGCCACGGCCAGAGGACAGTGGGAGCCCCAGCATTTT.

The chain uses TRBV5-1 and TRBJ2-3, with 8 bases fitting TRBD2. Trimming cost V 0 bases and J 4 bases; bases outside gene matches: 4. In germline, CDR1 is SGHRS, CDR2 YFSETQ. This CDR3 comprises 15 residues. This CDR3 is CASSLGLAGADTQYF. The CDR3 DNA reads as TGCGCCAGCAGCTTGGGCCTAGCGGGCGCAGATACGCAGTATTTT.

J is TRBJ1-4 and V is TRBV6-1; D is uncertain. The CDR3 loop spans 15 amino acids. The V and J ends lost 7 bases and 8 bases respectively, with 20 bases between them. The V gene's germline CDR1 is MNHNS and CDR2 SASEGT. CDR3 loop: CASNWGGLVGEKLFF. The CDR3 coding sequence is TGTGCCAGCAATTGGGGAGGTCTGGTTGGAGAAAAACTGTTTTTT.

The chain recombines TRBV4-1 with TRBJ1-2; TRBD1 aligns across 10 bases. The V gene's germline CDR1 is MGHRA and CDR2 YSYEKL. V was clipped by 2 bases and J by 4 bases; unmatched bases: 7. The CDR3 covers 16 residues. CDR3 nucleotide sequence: TGCGCCAGCAGCCAAACCGGGACAGGGGAAGGCTATGGCTACACCTTC. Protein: CASSQTGTGEGYGYTF.

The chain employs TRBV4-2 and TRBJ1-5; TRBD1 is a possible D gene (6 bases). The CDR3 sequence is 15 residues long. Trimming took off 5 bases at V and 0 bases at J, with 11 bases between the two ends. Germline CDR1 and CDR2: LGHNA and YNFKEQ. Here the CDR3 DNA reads TGTGCCAGCAGCATCAGGGGTCATAGCAATCAGCCCCAGCATTTT. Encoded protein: CASSIRGHSNQPQHF.

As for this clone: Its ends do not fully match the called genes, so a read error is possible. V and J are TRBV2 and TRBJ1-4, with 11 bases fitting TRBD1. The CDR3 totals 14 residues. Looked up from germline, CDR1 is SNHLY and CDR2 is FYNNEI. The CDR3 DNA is TGTGCCAGCAGGCAGGACAGGGGGCTGCATGTGACGAATTTT. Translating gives CASRQDRGLHVTNF.

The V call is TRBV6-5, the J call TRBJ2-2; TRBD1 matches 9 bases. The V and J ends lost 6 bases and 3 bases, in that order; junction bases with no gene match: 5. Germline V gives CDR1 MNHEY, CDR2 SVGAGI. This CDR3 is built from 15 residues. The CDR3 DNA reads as TGTGCCAGCAGAAACAGGGGGCGAGACACCGGGGAGCTGTTTTTT. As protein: CASRNRGRDTGELFF.

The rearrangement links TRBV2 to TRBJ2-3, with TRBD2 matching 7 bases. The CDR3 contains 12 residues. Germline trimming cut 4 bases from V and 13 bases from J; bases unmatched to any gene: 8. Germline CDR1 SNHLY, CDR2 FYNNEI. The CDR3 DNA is TGTGCCAGCAGTGGGGTTCTAGCGGTGGAGTATTTT. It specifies CASSGVLAVEYF. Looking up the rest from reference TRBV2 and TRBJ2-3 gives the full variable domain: EPEVTQTPSHQVTQMGQEVILRCVPISNHLYFYWYRQILGQKVEFLVSFYNNEISEKSEIFDDQFSVERPDGSNFTLKIRSTKLEDSAMYFCASSGVLAVEYFGPGTRLTVL.

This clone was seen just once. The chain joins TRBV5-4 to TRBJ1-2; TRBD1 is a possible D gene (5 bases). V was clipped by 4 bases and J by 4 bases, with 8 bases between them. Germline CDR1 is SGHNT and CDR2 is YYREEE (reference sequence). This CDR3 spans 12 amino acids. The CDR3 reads CASSLGVYGYTF. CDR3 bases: TGTGCCAGCAGCCTAGGGGTCTATGGCTACACCTTC. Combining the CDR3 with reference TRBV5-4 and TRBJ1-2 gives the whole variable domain ETGVTQSPTHLIKTRGQQVTLRCSSQSGHNTVSWYQQALGQGPQFIFQYYREEENGRGNFPPRFSGLQFPNYSSELNVNALELDDSALYLCASSLGVYGYTFGSGTRLTVV.

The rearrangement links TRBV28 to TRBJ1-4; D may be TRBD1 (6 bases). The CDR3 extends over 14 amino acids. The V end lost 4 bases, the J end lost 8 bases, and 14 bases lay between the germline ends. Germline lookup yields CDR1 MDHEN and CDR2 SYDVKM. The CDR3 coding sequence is TGTGCCAGCAGTTGGACCGGGACAAGGGAAAAACTGTTTTTT. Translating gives CASSWTGTREKLFF.

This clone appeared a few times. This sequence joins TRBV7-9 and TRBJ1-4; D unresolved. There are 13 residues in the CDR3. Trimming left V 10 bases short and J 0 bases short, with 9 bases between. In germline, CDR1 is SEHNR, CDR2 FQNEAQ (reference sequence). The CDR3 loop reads CAITATTNEKLFF. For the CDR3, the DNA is TGTGCCATCACAGCTACAACTAATGAAAAACTGTTTTTT.

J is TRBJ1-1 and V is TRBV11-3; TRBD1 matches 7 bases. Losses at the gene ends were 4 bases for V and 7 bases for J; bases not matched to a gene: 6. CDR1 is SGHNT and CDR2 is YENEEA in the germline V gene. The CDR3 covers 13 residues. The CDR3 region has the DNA TGTGCCAGCAGCTGGCAGGGGGACAGTGAAGCTTTCTTT. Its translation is CASSWQGDSEAFF.

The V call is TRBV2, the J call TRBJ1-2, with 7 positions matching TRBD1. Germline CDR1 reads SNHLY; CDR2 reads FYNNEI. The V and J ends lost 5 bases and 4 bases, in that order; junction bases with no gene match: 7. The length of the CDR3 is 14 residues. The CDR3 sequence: CASSSQGPIYGYTF. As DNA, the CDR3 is TGTGCCAGCAGTTCACAGGGGCCAATCTATGGCTACACCTTC.

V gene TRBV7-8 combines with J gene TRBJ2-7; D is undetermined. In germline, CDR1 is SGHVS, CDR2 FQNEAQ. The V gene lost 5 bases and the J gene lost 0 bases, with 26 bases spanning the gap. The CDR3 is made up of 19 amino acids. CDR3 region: CASSLLRRLKGSSSYEQYF. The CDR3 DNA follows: TGTGCCAGCAGCCTCCTACGAAGGCTTAAAGGTTCTAGCTCCTACGAGCAGTACTTC.

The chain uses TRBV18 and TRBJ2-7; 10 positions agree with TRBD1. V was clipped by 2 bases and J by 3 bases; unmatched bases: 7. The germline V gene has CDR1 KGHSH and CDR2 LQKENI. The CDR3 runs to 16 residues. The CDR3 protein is CASSPVGTGVVYEQYF. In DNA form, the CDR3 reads TGTGCCAGCTCACCAGTCGGGACAGGGGTGGTCTACGAGCAGTACTTC.